Following are 20 T cell receptor beta chains from one sample sequenced in a study of blood T cell repertoires in COVID-19. The table came from immunoSEQ multiplex PCR; TCRdb's copy has only in-frame clones and leaves some out. The sample consists of some 300,000 clones, about 90% of them appearing once. Sequencing used peripheral blood. These receptors came from a woman aged 40 to 50 with COVID-19, enrolled during active disease.

The CDR3 DNA is TGTGCCAGCAGTCCAGGGGCCGCAAATAACCACGAGCAGTACTTC. It translates to CASSPGAANNHEQYF. The genes are TRBV27 and TRBJ2-7; tentatively, D is TRBD1 (6 bases). The CDR3 totals 15 residues. V was clipped by 5 bases and J by 5 bases, with 19 bases between them. Germline CDR1 reads MNHEY; CDR2 reads SMNVEV (reference sequence).

The V call is TRBV27, the J call TRBJ2-1; possible D gene TRBD1, 6 bases. Per the germline V gene, CDR1 is MNHEY and CDR2 is SMNVEV (reference sequence). Trimming left V 6 bases short and J 4 bases short, with 25 bases between. The CDR3 is 18 residues long. CDR3 in amino acids: CASSPVRGQEPPYNEQFF. DNA for the CDR3: TGTGCCAGCAGCCCCGTTAGGGGACAAGAGCCCCCTTACAATGAGCAGTTCTTC.

In its sample, this clone was seen once. The gene calls are TRBV28 and TRBJ2-1; 7 bases fit TRBD1. The CDR3 length is 16 residues. Germline V gene data show CDR1 as MDHEN and CDR2 as SYDVKM. V was pared by 3 bases and J by 4 bases, with 9 bases of the junction left unmatched. The CDR3 spells CASSFARQGLYNEQFF. DNA for the CDR3: TGTGCCAGCAGTTTTGCACGACAGGGCCTTTACAATGAGCAGTTCTTC.

This chain connects TRBV5-1 to TRBJ2-5; a weak D match, TRBD2 (6 bases). The germline V gene has CDR1 SGHRS and CDR2 YFSETQ. With 5 bases removed from V and 5 bases from J, the gap between germline ends came to 10 bases. The CDR3 runs to 12 residues. In DNA, the CDR3 is TGCGCCAGCAGTGGACGGGGGGAGACCCAGTACTTC. It codes for CASSGRGETQYF.

A single count supports this clone. This chain connects TRBV30 to TRBJ1-2; D gene uncertain. CDR1 is GTSNPN and CDR2 is SVGIG in the germline V gene (reference sequence). CDR3 length: 13 amino acids. Trimming cost V 8 bases and J 6 bases, with 19 bases left between them. The CDR3 spells CARSPTARDGYTF. The CDR3 DNA reads TGTGCCCGCTCGCCGACTGCTAGAGATGGCTACACCTTC.

The rearrangement uses TRBV11-2 and TRBJ1-1; tentative D call: TRBD1 (6 bases). The V end was cut by 0 bases, the J end by 1 base, with 12 bases between. From germline, CDR1 is SGHAT and CDR2 FQNNGV. This CDR3 has 16 residues. The CDR3 is CASSLDYNRANTEAFF. The CDR3 region has the DNA TGTGCCAGCAGCTTAGATTATAACAGGGCGAACACTGAAGCTTTCTTT.

This clone appeared a single time. The V and J genes are TRBV30 and TRBJ2-2; perhaps TRBD2 as D (6 bases). V was clipped by 7 bases and J by 1 base, with 13 bases between them. The CDR3 has 14 residues. The germline CDR1 and CDR2 sequences are GTSNPN and SVGIG (reference sequence). This CDR3 reads CAYSGLRNTGELFF. CDR3 DNA: TGTGCCTACTCGGGACTGCGGAACACCGGGGAGCTGTTTTTT.

The chain couples TRBV27 to TRBJ1-6; possibly TRBD1 for D (5 bases). The CDR3 spans 13 residues. The V gene lost 4 bases and the J gene lost 7 bases, with 8 bases spanning the gap. Looked up from germline, CDR1 is MNHEY and CDR2 is SMNVEV (reference sequence). The CDR3, as DNA: TGTGCCAGCAGTTCATACAGGAATTCACCCCTCCACTTT. Translating it yields CASSSYRNSPLHF.

The rearrangement uses TRBV6-2 or TRBV6-3 and TRBJ1-3, with D unresolved. Trimming took off 5 bases at V and 0 bases at J, with 14 bases between the two ends. This CDR3 spans 16 amino acids. The germline V gene encodes CDR1 MNHEY and CDR2 SVGEGT. The CDR3 DNA reads TGTGCCAGCAGTCCGAATCAACAGACCTCTGGAAACACCATATATTTT. This gives the protein CASSPNQQTSGNTIYF.

The V call is TRBV6-5, the J call TRBJ2-7; a weak D match, TRBD2 (5 bases). The CDR3 contains 15 residues. Germline CDR1 and CDR2: MNHEY and SVGAGI. The V gene lost 6 bases and the J gene lost 2 bases, with 17 bases spanning the gap. CDR3 region: CASSTSTGFPYEQYF. CDR3 DNA: TGTGCCAGCAGCACAAGTACGGGATTTCCCTACGAGCAGTACTTC.

This clone was observed a single time. This rearrangement joins TRBV30 to TRBJ2-3, with D possibly being TRBD2 (6 bases). The CDR3 is made up of 16 amino acids. V lost 2 bases to trimming and J lost 5 bases, with 20 bases between them. Per the germline V gene, CDR1 is GTSNPN and CDR2 is SVGIG (reference sequence). The CDR3 DNA reads as TGTGCCTGGAGTATTGGGTCCAGCCGGGGGAGAGATACGCAGTATTTT. Its translation: CAWSIGSSRGRDTQYF.

The chain uses TRBV7-2 and TRBJ1-3; the D gene is possibly TRBD1 (5 bases). V was shortened by 4 bases and J by 0 bases, with 13 bases between the two germline ends. This CDR3 has 16 amino acids. CDR1 is SGHTA, CDR2 FQGNSA, per germline. The CDR3 here is CASSSGTGGSGNTIYF. The CDR3 DNA sequence: TGTGCCAGCAGCTCCGGAACAGGTGGCTCTGGAAACACCATATATTTT.

The sample holds one count of this clone. The rearrangement joins TRBV9 to TRBJ1-3; tentative D call: TRBD1 (5 bases). Germline V gene sequence: CDR1 SGDLS, CDR2 YYNGEE. Trimming took off 0 bases at V and 1 base at J, with 17 bases between the two ends. The CDR3 is 18 residues long. The CDR3 DNA reads as TGTGCCAGCAGCGTAGGGACTGGGGGGATCGGATCTGGAAACACCATATATTTT. This sequence encodes CASSVGTGGIGSGNTIYF.

The J gene is TRBJ2-7, the V gene TRBV30, with 10 bases lining up with TRBD1. The V and J ends lost 1 base and 4 bases, in that order; junction bases with no gene match: 1. This CDR3 is built from 13 residues. Germline CDR1 and CDR2: GTSNPN and SVGIG (reference sequence). CDR3 DNA: TGTGCCTGGAGTGCGGGACAGGGGTACGAGCAGTACTTC. Its protein is CAWSAGQGYEQYF.

The V and J genes are TRBV24-1 and TRBJ2-3; tentative D call: TRBD1 (6 bases). Trimming left V 4 bases short and J 0 bases short, with 16 bases between. The CDR3 is 17 residues long. Germline V gene lookup returns CDR1 KGHDR and CDR2 SFDVKD. The CDR3: CATSDPRGGDSTDTQYF. The CDR3 DNA follows: TGTGCCACCAGTGACCCCAGGGGCGGAGATAGCACAGATACGCAGTATTTT.

Comments on this clone: At one boundary the junction diverges from the germline segment, which might be a read error. This chain links TRBV7-7 with TRBJ2-7; 11 bases agree with TRBD2. The germline V gene encodes CDR1 SSHAT and CDR2 FNYEAQ (reference sequence). The CDR3 length is 15 residues. In DNA, the CDR3 is TGTGCTAGCAGCTTGGGACTAGCGGAAACCTACGAGCAGTACTTC. Translated, it gives CASSLGLAETYEQYF. Full variable domain (rest looked up from reference TRBV7-7 and TRBJ2-7): GAGVSQSPRYKVTKRGQDVTLRCDPISSHATLYWYQQALGQGPEFLTYFNYEAQPDKSGLPSDRFSAERPEGSISTLTIQRTEQRDSAMYRCASSLGLAETYEQYFGPGTRLTVT.

This rearrangement joins TRBV28 to TRBJ1-5; D unclear. Germline V lookup: CDR1 MDHEN, CDR2 SYDVKM. Trimming left V 7 bases short and J 2 bases short, with 6 bases between. CDR3 length: 12 residues. The CDR3 nucleotides are TGTGCCAGCAAACCGGGCAATCAGCCCCAGCATTTT. Encoded protein: CASKPGNQPQHF.

The table lists this clone with a count of one. Germline and junction disagree at one end, which may indicate a read error. V gene TRBV27 combines with J gene TRBJ2-2; 7 nucleotides align to TRBD1. The CDR3 extends over 17 amino acids. Germline V gene sequence: CDR1 MNHEY, CDR2 SMNVEV (reference sequence). The CDR3 is CASNLSSFRQGTGELFF. In DNA form, the CDR3 reads TGTGCCAGCAATTTATCTTCATTCCGACAGGGCACCGGGGAGCTGTTTTTT.

The CDR3 loop is CASSQGANEKLFF. The CDR3 coding sequence is TGTGCCAGCAGCCAGGGGGCTAATGAAAAACTGTTTTTT. The chain carries TRBV7-3 and TRBJ1-4; 7 nucleotides agree with TRBD1. Germline assignment: CDR1 SGHTA and CDR2 FQGTGA. V lost 5 bases and J lost 3; bases outside the gene matches: 0. The CDR3 is 13 amino acids.

This rearrangement joins TRBV28 to TRBJ2-7; a possible D gene is TRBD2 (6 bases). The germline gives CDR1 MDHEN, CDR2 SYDVKM. There are 14 residues in the CDR3. V dropped 6 bases and J dropped 2 bases, with 14 bases sitting between them. CDR3 sequence: CASSLQRAPYEQYF. As DNA, the CDR3 is TGTGCCAGCAGCTTACAGCGGGCCCCCTACGAGCAGTACTTC.